A selection of T cell receptor beta chains follows, all from one sample in a study of blood T cell repertoires in COVID-19. Data came from immunoSEQ multiplex PCR; TCRdb stores just in-frame clones and leaves some out. The sample consists of more than 250,000 clones, around 89% of them appearing once. Specimen: peripheral blood. The receptors derive from a woman between 45 and 65 years old with COVID-19, enrolled during active disease. Each CDR3 is given with its conserved first and last residue. The order of the fields is clone size, D gene, V gene, J gene, CDR3 DNA, CDR3 protein. D genes are given only for firm matches. Size tells how often a clone was seen (once, few, many) or the class of an expanded clone, and some rows leave it out.

clone size: .; D gene: TRBD1; V gene: TRBV24-1; J gene: TRBJ1-2; CDR3 DNA: TGTGCCACCAGTGATTTAGGGACAGGGGCTCTGGGAGGCTACACCTTC; CDR3 protein: CATSDLGTGALGGYTF
clone size: once; D gene: .; V gene: TRBV19; J gene: TRBJ1-1; CDR3 DNA: TGTGCCAGTACCTTAATTAGTAGCACTGAAGCTTTCTTT; CDR3 protein: CASTLISSTEAFF
clone size: .; D gene: .; V gene: TRBV5-1; J gene: TRBJ1-1; CDR3 DNA: TGCGCCAGCAGCAACGGTTATTACACTGAAGCTTTCTTT; CDR3 protein: CASSNGYYTEAFF
clone size: .; D gene: TRBD1; V gene: TRBV19; J gene: TRBJ1-2; CDR3 DNA: TGTGCCAGTAGTGCATCCGGGACAGGCTATGGCTACACCTTC; CDR3 protein: CASSASGTGYGYTF
clone size: .; D gene: TRBD1; V gene: TRBV6-5; J gene: TRBJ1-2; CDR3 DNA: TGTGCCAGCAGTTACTCGAGACAGGGGGGTGGTGGCTACACCTTC; CDR3 protein: CASSYSRQGGGGYTF
clone size: once; D gene: TRBD1; V gene: TRBV14; J gene: TRBJ2-7; CDR3 DNA: TGTGCCAGCAGCCAAAAACAGTTCGACAGGGTAATGGACTTC; CDR3 protein: CASSQKQFDRVMDF
clone size: .; D gene: TRBD1; V gene: TRBV2; J gene: TRBJ2-2; CDR3 DNA: TGTGCCAGCAGAGCCGACAGGGGGCGTGCCGGGGAGCTGTTTTTT; CDR3 protein: CASRADRGRAGELFF
clone size: once; D gene: TRBD2; V gene: TRBV27; J gene: TRBJ2-7; CDR3 DNA: TGTGCCAGCAGTTTAACCGGGAGGACTGCCTACGAGCAGTACTTC; CDR3 protein: CASSLTGRTAYEQYF
clone size: .; D gene: TRBD1; V gene: TRBV19; J gene: TRBJ2-2; CDR3 DNA: TGTGCCAGTAGTAAGAAAAGGACAGGGGGCACCGGGGAGCTGTTTTTT; CDR3 protein: CASSKKRTGGTGELFF
clone size: .; D gene: TRBD1; V gene: TRBV12-5; J gene: TRBJ1-4; CDR3 DNA: TGTGCTAGTGGTTTCATCATACAGGGGGATGAAAAACTGTTTTTT; CDR3 protein: CASGFIIQGDEKLFF
clone size: .; D gene: .; V gene: TRBV12-3/TRBV12-4; J gene: TRBJ1-6; CDR3 DNA: TGTGCCAGCAGCCCGGGAGGATGGTCACCCCTCCACTTT; CDR3 protein: CASSPGGWSPLHF
clone size: .; D gene: TRBD2; V gene: TRBV5-1; J gene: TRBJ2-7; CDR3 DNA: TGCGCCAGCAGCCACACCTCTCGGGGGGACGAGCAGTACTTC; CDR3 protein: CASSHTSRGDEQYF
clone size: .; D gene: .; V gene: TRBV30; J gene: TRBJ1-4; CDR3 DNA: TGTGCCTGGAGCCTAGGGGGGGTCCGGCGTGAAAAACTGTTTTTT; CDR3 protein: CAWSLGGVRREKLFF
clone size: .; D gene: .; V gene: TRBV5-8; J gene: TRBJ2-5; CDR3 DNA: TGTGCCAGCATCCTTCTAGGTGGAGAGACCCAGTACTTC; CDR3 protein: CASILLGGETQYF
clone size: .; D gene: .; V gene: TRBV19; J gene: TRBJ2-3; CDR3 DNA: TGTGCCAGTAGTATTGGAGTATTGGATACGCAGTATTTT; CDR3 protein: CASSIGVLDTQYF
clone size: once; D gene: .; V gene: TRBV30; J gene: TRBJ2-3; CDR3 DNA: TGTGCCTGGGGGCCTGGGGAGCATACGCAGTATTTT; CDR3 protein: CAWGPGEHTQYF
clone size: .; D gene: .; V gene: TRBV29-1; J gene: TRBJ1-2; CDR3 DNA: TGCAGCGGGGGGTCGGGGGTCGGCTACACCTTC; CDR3 protein: CSGGSGVGYTF
clone size: .; D gene: .; V gene: TRBV6-4; J gene: TRBJ1-2; CDR3 DNA: TGTGCCAGCAGTGACGTCCTGGGTGCGGGACATGGCTACACCTTC; CDR3 protein: CASSDVLGAGHGYTF
clone size: .; D gene: .; V gene: TRBV7-6; J gene: TRBJ2-5; CDR3 DNA: TGTGCCAGCAGCTTAGAACTATCGGGGACCCAGTACTTC; CDR3 protein: CASSLELSGTQYF
clone size: once; D gene: .; V gene: TRBV7-3; J gene: TRBJ1-1; CDR3 DNA: TGTGCCAGCAGCTTAACGGGGGCAGCTAACACTGAAGCTTTCTTT; CDR3 protein: CASSLTGAANTEAFF
clone size: .; D gene: .; V gene: TRBV7-9; J gene: TRBJ2-5; CDR3 DNA: TGTGCCAGCAGCCGGGGTCCCGCGGAAGGGCAAGAGACCCAGTACTTC; CDR3 protein: CASSRGPAEGQETQYF
clone size: .; D gene: .; V gene: TRBV7-2; J gene: TRBJ1-6; CDR3 DNA: TGTGCCAGCACCTCATTCAGGGGTAATTCACCCCTCCACTTT; CDR3 protein: CASTSFRGNSPLHF
clone size: .; D gene: TRBD2; V gene: TRBV7-6; J gene: TRBJ2-3; CDR3 DNA: TGTGCCAGCAGCTACTCCGGGACTAGCAGCACAGATACGCAGTATTTT; CDR3 protein: CASSYSGTSSTDTQYF
clone size: .; D gene: .; V gene: TRBV7-2; J gene: TRBJ1-2; CDR3 DNA: TGTGCCAGCAGCTTCCGGACAGAGTCTAACTATGGCTACACCTTC; CDR3 protein: CASSFRTESNYGYTF
clone size: .; D gene: TRBD2; V gene: TRBV19; J gene: TRBJ2-7; CDR3 DNA: TGTGCCAGTAGTTTACATAGCGGGAGTGATTACGAGCAGTACTTC; CDR3 protein: CASSLHSGSDYEQYF
clone size: .; D gene: .; V gene: TRBV27; J gene: TRBJ2-7; CDR3 DNA: TGTGCCAGCAGAATCAAACCCAGCGTAAGCTACGAGCAGTACTTC; CDR3 protein: CASRIKPSVSYEQYF
clone size: .; D gene: TRBD1; V gene: TRBV5-1; J gene: TRBJ2-5; CDR3 DNA: TGCGCCAGCAGCTCCCCGGGACAGGGAGAGACCCAGTACTTC; CDR3 protein: CASSSPGQGETQYF
clone size: .; D gene: TRBD1; V gene: TRBV6-5; J gene: TRBJ1-2; CDR3 DNA: TGTGCCAGCAGTTCCCACTCCGGGACAGAGGGCTACACCTTC; CDR3 protein: CASSSHSGTEGYTF
clone size: once; D gene: TRBD1; V gene: TRBV12-5; J gene: TRBJ2-7; CDR3 DNA: TGTGCTAGTCGGGGGACAGGGGACGACGAGCAGTACTTC; CDR3 protein: CASRGTGDDEQYF
clone size: .; D gene: .; V gene: TRBV11-3; J gene: TRBJ1-1; CDR3 DNA: TGTGCCAGCAGCCTCACCCAGGCCACTGAAGCTTTCTTT; CDR3 protein: CASSLTQATEAFF
clone size: few; D gene: TRBD2; V gene: TRBV6-1; J gene: TRBJ2-5; CDR3 DNA: TGTGCCAGCAGTGAACCACATCTAGCGGCCTTTGGGGAGACCCAGTACTTC; CDR3 protein: CASSEPHLAAFGETQYF
clone size: .; D gene: .; V gene: TRBV24-1; J gene: TRBJ2-1; CDR3 DNA: TGTGCCACCAGTGATTTTAGAATGAAGCAGTTCTTC; CDR3 protein: CATSDFRMKQFF
clone size: few; D gene: TRBD1; V gene: TRBV14; J gene: TRBJ1-2; CDR3 DNA: TGTGCCAGCAGCCAAGGAGGGACAGGGTATGGCTACACCTTC; CDR3 protein: CASSQGGTGYGYTF
clone size: once; D gene: TRBD2; V gene: TRBV7-3; J gene: TRBJ2-1; CDR3 DNA: TGTGCCAGCAGCGTCCTAGCGGGAGGCCGGGGTGAGCAGTTCTTC; CDR3 protein: CASSVLAGGRGEQFF
clone size: .; D gene: .; V gene: TRBV18; J gene: TRBJ2-2; CDR3 DNA: TGTGCCAGCTCAGTCATCACGGGAAGCTTGAACACCGGGGAGCTGTTTTTT; CDR3 protein: CASSVITGSLNTGELFF
clone size: .; D gene: .; V gene: TRBV6-1; J gene: TRBJ2-3; CDR3 DNA: TGTGCCAGCAGTGAAAAGGGCCAGGGGTTGAGGACAGATACGCAGTATTTT; CDR3 protein: CASSEKGQGLRTDTQYF
clone size: .; D gene: .; V gene: TRBV4-1; J gene: TRBJ2-2; CDR3 DNA: TGCGCCAGCAGCGAGGGCGGCACCTACACCGGGGAGCTGTTTTTT; CDR3 protein: CASSEGGTYTGELFF
clone size: .; D gene: TRBD2; V gene: TRBV9; J gene: TRBJ2-7; CDR3 DNA: TGTGCCAGCAGCCTCGGGAGGGGGGTCCACGAGCAGTACTTC; CDR3 protein: CASSLGRGVHEQYF
clone size: .; D gene: .; V gene: TRBV7-9; J gene: TRBJ1-1; CDR3 DNA: TGTGCCAGCAGCTTAGATCTCCCGAACACTGAAGCTTTCTTT; CDR3 protein: CASSLDLPNTEAFF
clone size: few; D gene: .; V gene: TRBV9; J gene: TRBJ2-3; CDR3 DNA: TGTGCCAGCAGCCCCAGACTGGATACGCAGTATTTT; CDR3 protein: CASSPRLDTQYF
clone size: .; D gene: .; V gene: TRBV19; J gene: TRBJ1-4; CDR3 DNA: TGTGCCAGCGGTTTAGCAGCAACTAATGAAAAACTGTTTTTT; CDR3 protein: CASGLAATNEKLFF
clone size: few; D gene: TRBD1; V gene: TRBV30; J gene: TRBJ1-2; CDR3 DNA: TGTGCCTGGAAAGGGGGCGGTGGCTACACCTTC; CDR3 protein: CAWKGGGGYTF
clone size: .; D gene: .; V gene: TRBV5-4; J gene: TRBJ1-1; CDR3 DNA: TGTGCCAGCATCTCTCAGGGGCGGATGAACACTGAAGCTTTCTTT; CDR3 protein: CASISQGRMNTEAFF
clone size: .; D gene: TRBD1; V gene: TRBV11-2; J gene: TRBJ2-5; CDR3 DNA: TGTGCCAGCAGCTTAAGTGGGGGACAGACGGAGACCCAGTACTTC; CDR3 protein: CASSLSGGQTETQYF
clone size: .; D gene: TRBD1; V gene: TRBV6-5; J gene: TRBJ2-7; CDR3 DNA: TGTGCCAGCAGACCGACAGGGCCAAGGGACGAGCAGTACTTC; CDR3 protein: CASRPTGPRDEQYF
clone size: .; D gene: .; V gene: TRBV7-8; J gene: TRBJ1-5; CDR3 DNA: TGTGCCAGCAGCTTATTGTCGGGAGCCCTGAGGGGAAATCAGCCCCAGCATTTT; CDR3 protein: CASSLLSGALRGNQPQHF